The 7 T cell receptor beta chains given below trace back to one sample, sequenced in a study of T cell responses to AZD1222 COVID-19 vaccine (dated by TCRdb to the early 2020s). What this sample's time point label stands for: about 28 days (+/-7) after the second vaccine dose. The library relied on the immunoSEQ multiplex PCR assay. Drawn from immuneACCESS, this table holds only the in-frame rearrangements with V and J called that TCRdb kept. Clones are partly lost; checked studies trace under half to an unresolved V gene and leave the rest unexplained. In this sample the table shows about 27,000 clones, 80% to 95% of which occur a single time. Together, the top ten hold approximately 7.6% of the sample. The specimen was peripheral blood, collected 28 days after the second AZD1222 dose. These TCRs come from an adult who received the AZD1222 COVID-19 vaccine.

CDR3 coding DNA: TGCAGCGTCCCGCCCGGGCTGGGAAGCTCCTACAATGAGCAGTTCTTC. This gives the protein CSVPPGLGSSYNEQFF. The chain recombines TRBV29-1 with TRBJ2-1; D is ambiguous. CDR1 SQVTM and CDR2 ANQGSEA come from the germline V gene. The ends were cut back, 6 bases at V and 0 bases at J, with 18 bases in the middle. This CDR3 is 16 amino acids long.

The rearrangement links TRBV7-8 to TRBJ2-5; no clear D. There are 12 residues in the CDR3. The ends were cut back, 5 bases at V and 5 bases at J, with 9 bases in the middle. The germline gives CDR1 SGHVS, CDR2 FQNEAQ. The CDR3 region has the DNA TGTGCCAGCAGCGCTAGGAAGGAGACCCAGTACTTC. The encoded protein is CASSARKETQYF.

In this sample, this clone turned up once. CDR3 sequence (DNA): TGTGCCAGCAGCCCGGACTCCTCCTACGAGCAGTACTTC. Amino acids: CASSPDSSYEQYF. This chain uses TRBV5-6 with TRBJ2-7; a possible D gene is TRBD2 (5 bases). V was clipped by 4 bases and J by 0 bases, with 8 bases between them. In germline, CDR1 is SGHDT, CDR2 YYEEEE. This CDR3 has 13 residues.

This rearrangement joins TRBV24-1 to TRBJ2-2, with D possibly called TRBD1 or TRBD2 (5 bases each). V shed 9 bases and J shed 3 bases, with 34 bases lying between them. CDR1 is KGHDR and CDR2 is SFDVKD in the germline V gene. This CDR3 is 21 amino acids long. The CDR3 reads CATRGVFFPIREIIYTGELFF. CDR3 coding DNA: TGTGCCACCCGAGGGGTTTTTTTTCCAATCAGGGAGATTATTTACACCGGGGAGCTGTTTTTT.

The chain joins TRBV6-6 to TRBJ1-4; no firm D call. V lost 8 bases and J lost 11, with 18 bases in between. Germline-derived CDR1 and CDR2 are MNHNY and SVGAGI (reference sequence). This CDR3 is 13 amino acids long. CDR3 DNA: TGTGCCAGCGATGACACCAGCCATGGGAAACTGTTTTTT. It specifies CASDDTSHGKLFF.

The CDR3, as DNA: TGTGCCAGCAGTTTATCGTTCAACGTACCCAACTATGGCTACACCTTC. Translated: CASSLSFNVPNYGYTF. The V call is TRBV28, the J call TRBJ1-2; unclear D gene. Germline V lookup: CDR1 MDHEN, CDR2 SYDVKM. This CDR3 has 16 residues. V was pared by 1 base and J by 2 bases, with 14 bases between.

The CDR3 nucleotides read TGTGCCAGCAGCTTACAGATCCGTAATGAAAAACTGTTTTTT. This sequence encodes CASSLQIRNEKLFF. The rearrangement uses TRBV7-2 and TRBJ1-4; D unclear. The length of the CDR3 is 14 residues. CDR1 SGHTA and CDR2 FQGNSA come from the germline V gene. V lost 2 bases and J 4 bases, leaving 8 bases between the germline ends.